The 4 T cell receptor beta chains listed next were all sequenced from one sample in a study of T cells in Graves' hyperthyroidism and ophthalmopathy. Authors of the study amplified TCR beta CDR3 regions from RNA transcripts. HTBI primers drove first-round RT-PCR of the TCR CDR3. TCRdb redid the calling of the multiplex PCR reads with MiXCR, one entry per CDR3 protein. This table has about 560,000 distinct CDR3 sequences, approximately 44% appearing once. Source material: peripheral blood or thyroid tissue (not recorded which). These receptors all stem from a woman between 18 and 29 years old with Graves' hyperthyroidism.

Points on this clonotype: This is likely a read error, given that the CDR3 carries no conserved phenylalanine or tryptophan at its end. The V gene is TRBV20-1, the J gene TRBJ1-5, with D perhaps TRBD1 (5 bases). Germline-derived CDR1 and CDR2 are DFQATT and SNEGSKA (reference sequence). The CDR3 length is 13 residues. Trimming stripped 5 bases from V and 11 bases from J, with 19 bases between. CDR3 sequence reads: CSAGRGSRETQHL. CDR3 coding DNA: TGCAGTGCTGGGCGGGGGAGTCGAGAGACCCAGCATCTT.

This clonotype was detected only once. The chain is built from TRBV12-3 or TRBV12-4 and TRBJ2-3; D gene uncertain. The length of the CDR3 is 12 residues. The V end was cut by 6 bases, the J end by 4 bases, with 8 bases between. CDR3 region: CASRHSPDTQYF. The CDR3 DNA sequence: TGTGCCAGCAGGCACAGCCCAGATACGCAGTATTTT.

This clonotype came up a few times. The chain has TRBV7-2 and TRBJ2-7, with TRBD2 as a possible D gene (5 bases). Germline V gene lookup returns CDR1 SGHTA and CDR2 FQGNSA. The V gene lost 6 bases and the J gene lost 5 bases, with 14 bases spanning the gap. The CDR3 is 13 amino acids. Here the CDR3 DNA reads TGTGCCAGCAGGACGAGCTTGGGAGACGAGCAGTACTTC. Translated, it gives CASRTSLGDEQYF.

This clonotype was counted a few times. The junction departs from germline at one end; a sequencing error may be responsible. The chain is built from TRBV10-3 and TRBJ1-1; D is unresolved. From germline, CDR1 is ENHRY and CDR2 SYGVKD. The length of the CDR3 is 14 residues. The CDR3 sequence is CASSYLGENTEAFF. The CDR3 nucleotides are TGTGCCAGCAGTTATTTGGGCGAGAACACTGAAGCTTTCTTT.